Listed here is a single T cell receptor beta chain. Antigen: not known. These data are taken from a study of T cells in Graves' hyperthyroidism and ophthalmopathy. Study conclusions and caveats: The model predicted ophthalmopathy a median around 6.5 months before onset. Clonotypes that were expanded in thyroid above 0.001 mostly appeared in blood too.

RNA transcripts gave rise to amplified TCR beta CDR3 regions. A first-round RT-PCR of the TCR CDR3 used the HTBI primer set. TCRdb re-called the multiplex PCR reads through MiXCR, storing one row per CDR3 protein. The repertoire has hundreds of thousands of distinct CDR3 sequences, roughly 46% of them found once; the top ten carry roughly 6.5%. This clonotype was sampled from an adult man with Graves' disease, either hyperthyroidism or ophthalmopathy (not recorded which). Specimen: peripheral blood or thyroid tissue (not recorded which).

CDR3 sequence reads: CASSASGPPYGYTF. The DNA for the CDR3 is TGTGCCAGCAGCGCCTCCGGGCCCCCCTATGGCTACACCTTC. J is TRBJ1-2 and V is TRBV7-9; no reliable D call. Germline CDR1 is SEHNR and CDR2 is FQNEAQ (reference sequence). The CDR3 contains 14 residues. With 5 bases removed from V and 4 bases from J, the gap between germline ends came to 14 bases.